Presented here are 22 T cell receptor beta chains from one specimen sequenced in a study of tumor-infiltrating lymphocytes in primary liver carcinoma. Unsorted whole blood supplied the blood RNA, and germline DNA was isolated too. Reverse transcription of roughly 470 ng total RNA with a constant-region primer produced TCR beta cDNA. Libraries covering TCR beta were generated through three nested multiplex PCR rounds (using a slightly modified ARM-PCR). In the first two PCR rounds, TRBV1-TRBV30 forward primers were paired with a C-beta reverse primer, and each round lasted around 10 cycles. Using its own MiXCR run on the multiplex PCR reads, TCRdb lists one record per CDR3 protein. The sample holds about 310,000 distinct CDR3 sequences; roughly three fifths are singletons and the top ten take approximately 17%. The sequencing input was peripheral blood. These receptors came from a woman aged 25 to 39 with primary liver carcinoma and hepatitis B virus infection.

CDR3 sequence (DNA): TGTGCCAGCAGCCGAGGATACACAGATACGCAGTATTTT. The encoded protein is CASSRGYTDTQYF. V and J are TRBV14 and TRBJ2-3; no clear D gene. Germline V gene sequence: CDR1 SGHDN, CDR2 FVKESK. Between the trimmed V and J ends, which lost 4 bases and 2 bases, there was a span of 7 bases. This CDR3 region has 13 residues.

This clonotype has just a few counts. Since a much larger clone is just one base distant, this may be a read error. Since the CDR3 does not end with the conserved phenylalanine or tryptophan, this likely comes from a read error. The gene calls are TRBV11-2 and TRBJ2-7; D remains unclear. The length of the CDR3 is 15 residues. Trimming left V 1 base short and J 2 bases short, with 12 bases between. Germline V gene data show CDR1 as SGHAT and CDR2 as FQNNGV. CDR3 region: CASSLAATDAYEQYL. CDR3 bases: TGTGCCAGCAGCTTAGCGGCCACGGATGCCTACGAGCAGTACCTC.

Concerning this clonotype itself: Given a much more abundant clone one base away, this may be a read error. The CDR3 region is CASGLARPQNEQFF. CDR3 sequence (DNA): TGTGCCAGCGGCTTAGCGAGGCCCCAGAATGAGCAGTTCTTC. The V gene is TRBV11-2, the J gene TRBJ2-1; TRBD2 might be the D (5 bases). The CDR3 sequence is 14 residues long. Germline loops: CDR1 SGHAT, CDR2 FQNNGV.

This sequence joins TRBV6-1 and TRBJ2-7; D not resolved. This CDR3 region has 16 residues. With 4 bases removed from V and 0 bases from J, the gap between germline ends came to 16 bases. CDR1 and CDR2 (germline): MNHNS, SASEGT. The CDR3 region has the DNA TGTGCCAGCAGTGGTTCAACTGGGTGGGACTCCTACGAGCAGTACTTC. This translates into CASSGSTGWDSYEQYF.

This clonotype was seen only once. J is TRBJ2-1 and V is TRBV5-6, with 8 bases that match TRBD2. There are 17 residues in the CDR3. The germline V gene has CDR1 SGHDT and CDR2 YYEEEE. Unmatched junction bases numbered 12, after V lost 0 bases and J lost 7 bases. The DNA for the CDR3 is TGTGCCAGCAGCTTGGGTGGCGGGAGGTCCCTACGGAATGAGCAGTTCTTC. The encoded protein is CASSLGGGRSLRNEQFF.

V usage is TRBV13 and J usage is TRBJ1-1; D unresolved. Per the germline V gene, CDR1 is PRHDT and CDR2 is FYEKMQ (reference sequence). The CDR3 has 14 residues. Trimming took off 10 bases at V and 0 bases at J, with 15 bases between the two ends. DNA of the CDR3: TGTGCCAACTTCAGGCCCAAAATGAACACTGAAGCTTTCTTT. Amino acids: CANFRPKMNTEAFF.

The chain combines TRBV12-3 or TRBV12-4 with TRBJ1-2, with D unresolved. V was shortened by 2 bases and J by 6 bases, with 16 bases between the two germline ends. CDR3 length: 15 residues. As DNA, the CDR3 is TGTGCCAGCAGTTTAAGAGGGTCTAGTAAAAATGGCTACACCTTC. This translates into CASSLRGSSKNGYTF.

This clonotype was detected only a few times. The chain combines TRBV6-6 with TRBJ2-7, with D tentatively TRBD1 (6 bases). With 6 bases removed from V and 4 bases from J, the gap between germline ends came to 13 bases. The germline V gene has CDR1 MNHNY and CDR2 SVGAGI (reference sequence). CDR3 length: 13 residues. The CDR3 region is CASSRQAGYEQYF. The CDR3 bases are TGTGCCAGCAGCCGACAGGCAGGGTACGAGCAGTACTTC.

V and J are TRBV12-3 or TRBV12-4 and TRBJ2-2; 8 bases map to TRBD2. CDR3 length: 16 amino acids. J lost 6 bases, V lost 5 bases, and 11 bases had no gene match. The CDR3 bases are TGTGCCAGCAGTACTCGGACTAGCAGGAGTTCCGGGGAGCTGTTTTTT. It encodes CASSTRTSRSSGELFF.

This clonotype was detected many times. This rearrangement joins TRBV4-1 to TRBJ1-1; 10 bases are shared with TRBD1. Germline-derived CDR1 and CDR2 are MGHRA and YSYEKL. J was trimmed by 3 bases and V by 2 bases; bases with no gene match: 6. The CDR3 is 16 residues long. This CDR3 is CASSQLSGTGDTEAFF. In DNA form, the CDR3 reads TGCGCCAGCAGCCAACTCTCTGGGACAGGGGACACTGAAGCTTTCTTT.

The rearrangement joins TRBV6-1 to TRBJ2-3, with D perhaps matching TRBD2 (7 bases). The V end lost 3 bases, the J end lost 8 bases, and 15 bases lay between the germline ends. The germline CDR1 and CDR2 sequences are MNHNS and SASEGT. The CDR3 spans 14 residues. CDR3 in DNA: TGTGCCAGCAGTGAGGGGGGGGCGCTCCCTACGCAGTATTTT. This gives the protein CASSEGGALPTQYF.

This chain's CDR3 is CVSSYNHEQYF. CDR3 DNA sequence: TGTGTCAGTAGTTATAACCACGAGCAGTACTTC. The chain has TRBV6-2 or TRBV6-3 and TRBJ2-7; D gene uncertain. The CDR3 is 11 residues long. Germline CDR1 and CDR2: MNHEY and SVGEGT.

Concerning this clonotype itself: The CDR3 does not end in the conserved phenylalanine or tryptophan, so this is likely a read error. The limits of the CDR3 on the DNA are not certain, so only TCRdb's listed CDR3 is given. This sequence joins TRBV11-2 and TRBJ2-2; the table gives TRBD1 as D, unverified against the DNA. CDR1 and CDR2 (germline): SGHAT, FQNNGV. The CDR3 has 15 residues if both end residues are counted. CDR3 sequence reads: CASSPQATNTGELLS.

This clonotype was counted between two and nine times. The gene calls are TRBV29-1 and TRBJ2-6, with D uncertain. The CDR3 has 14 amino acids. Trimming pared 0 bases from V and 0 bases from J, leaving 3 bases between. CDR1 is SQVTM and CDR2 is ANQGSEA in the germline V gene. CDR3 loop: CSVEDASGANVLTF. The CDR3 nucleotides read TGCAGCGTTGAAGACGCCTCTGGGGCCAACGTCCTGACTTTC.

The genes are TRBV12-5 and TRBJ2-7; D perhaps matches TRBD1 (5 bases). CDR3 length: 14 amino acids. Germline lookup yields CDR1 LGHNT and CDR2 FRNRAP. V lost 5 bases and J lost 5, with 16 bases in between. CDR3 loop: CASGPILRANEQYF. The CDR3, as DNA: TGTGCTAGTGGTCCCATCCTCAGGGCTAACGAGCAGTACTTC.

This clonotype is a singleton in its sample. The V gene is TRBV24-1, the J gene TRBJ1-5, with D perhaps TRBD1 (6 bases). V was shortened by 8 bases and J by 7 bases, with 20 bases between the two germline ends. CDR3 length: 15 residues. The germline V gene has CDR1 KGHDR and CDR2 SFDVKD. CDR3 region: CATNTLKGEGQPQHF. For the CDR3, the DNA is TGTGCCACCAACACCTTAAAGGGGGAAGGCCAGCCCCAGCATTTT.

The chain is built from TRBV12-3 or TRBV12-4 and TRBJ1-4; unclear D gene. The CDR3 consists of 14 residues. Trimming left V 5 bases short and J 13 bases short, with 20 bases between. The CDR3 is CASSPSSLSDRLFF. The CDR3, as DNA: TGTGCCAGCAGTCCCTCTTCACTGAGCGACCGACTGTTTTTT.

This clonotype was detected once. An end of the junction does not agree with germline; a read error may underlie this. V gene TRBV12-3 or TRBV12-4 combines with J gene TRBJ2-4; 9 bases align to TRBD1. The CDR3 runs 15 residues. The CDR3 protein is CGSNRQGVAKNIQYF. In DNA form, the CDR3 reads TGTGGCAGCAACCGACAGGGGGTAGCTAAAAACATTCAGTACTTC.

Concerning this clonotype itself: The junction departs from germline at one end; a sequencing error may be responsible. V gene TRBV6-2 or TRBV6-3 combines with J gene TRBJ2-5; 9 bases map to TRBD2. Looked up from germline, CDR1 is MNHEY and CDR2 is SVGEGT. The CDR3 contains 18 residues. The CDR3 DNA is TGTGCCAACAGTTACTCGATGAGTAGCGGGAGAGCCGGGGAGACCCAGTACTTC. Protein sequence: CANSYSMSSGRAGETQYF.

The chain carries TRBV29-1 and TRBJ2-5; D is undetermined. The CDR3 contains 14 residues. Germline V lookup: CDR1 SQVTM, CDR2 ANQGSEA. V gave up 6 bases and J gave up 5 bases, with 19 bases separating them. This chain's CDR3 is CSVVHRCGVETQYF. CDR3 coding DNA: TGCAGCGTCGTCCACCGATGCGGTGTGGAGACCCAGTACTTC.

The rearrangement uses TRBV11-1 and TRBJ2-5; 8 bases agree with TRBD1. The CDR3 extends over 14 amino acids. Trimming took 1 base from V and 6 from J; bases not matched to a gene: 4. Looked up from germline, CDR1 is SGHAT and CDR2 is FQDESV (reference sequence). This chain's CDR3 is CASSLVSRGQTQYF. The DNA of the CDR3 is TGTGCCAGCAGCTTAGTCAGCAGGGGGCAGACCCAGTACTTC.

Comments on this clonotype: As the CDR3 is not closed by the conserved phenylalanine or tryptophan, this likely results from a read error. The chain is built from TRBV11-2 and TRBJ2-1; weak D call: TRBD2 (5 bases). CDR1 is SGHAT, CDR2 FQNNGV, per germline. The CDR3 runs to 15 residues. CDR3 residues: CASSLDRASLDEQFI. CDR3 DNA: TGTGCCAGCAGTTTAGATAGGGCTAGCCTTGATGAGCAGTTCATC.